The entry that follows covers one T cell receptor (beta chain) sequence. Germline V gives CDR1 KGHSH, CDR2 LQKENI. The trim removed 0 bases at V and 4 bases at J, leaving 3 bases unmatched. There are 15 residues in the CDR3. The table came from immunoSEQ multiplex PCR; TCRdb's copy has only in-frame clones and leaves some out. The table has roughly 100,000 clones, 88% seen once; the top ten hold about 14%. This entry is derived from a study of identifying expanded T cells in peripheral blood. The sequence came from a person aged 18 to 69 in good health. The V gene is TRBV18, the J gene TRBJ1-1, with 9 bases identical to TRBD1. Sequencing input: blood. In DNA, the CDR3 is TGTGCCAGCTCACCACCGTTGACAGGGGGCACTGAAGCTTTCTTT. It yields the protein CASSPPLTGGTEAFF.